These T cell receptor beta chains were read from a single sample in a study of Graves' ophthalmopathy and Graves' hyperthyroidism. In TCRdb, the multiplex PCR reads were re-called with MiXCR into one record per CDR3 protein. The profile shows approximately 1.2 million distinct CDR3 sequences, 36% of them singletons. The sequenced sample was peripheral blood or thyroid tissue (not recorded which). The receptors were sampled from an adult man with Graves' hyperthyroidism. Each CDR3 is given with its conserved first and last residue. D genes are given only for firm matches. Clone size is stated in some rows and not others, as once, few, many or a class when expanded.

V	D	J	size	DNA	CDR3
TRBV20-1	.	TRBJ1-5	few	TGCAGTGCTCCGCAGCGGGGTTCGGGGTATAGCAATCAGCCCCAGCATTTT	CSAPQRGSGYSNQPQHF
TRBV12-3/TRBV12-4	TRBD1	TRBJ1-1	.	TGTGCCAGCAGTCCCCAACCCGGGACAGCCTTGGGAGCTTTCTTT	CASSPQPGTALGAFF
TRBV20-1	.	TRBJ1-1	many	TGCAGTGCTCAGTTCTACGGTGGACTACTGAACACTGAAGCTTTCTTT	CSAQFYGGLLNTEAFF
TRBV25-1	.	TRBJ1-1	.	TGTGCCAGCAGTGAGGAAGGGTGGGGCACTGAAGCTTTCTTT	CASSEEGWGTEAFF
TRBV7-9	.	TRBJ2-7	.	TGTGCCGGCAGCTTCGGAGACAGGCACGAGCAGTACTTC	CAGSFGDRHEQYF
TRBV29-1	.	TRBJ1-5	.	TGCAGCGTGGCGCCGGATCAAGAGACCCAGCATTTT	CSVAPDQETQHF
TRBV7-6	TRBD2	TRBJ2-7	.	TGTGCCAGCAGCCCGCAGCCCAGCGGGATCTCCTACGAGCAGTACTTC	CASSPQPSGISYEQYF
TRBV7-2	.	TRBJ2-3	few	TGTGCCAGCAGCTTACTGCGCGATACGCAGTATTTT	CASSLLRDTQYF
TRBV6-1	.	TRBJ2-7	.	TGTGCCAGCAGCCCCGTAGGGCTCGGGCAGTACTTC	CASSPVGLGQYF
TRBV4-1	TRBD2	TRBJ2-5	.	TGCGCCAGCAGCCAGGGAGGAGCGGGGGGTCTCAGGGAGACCCAGTACTTC	CASSQGGAGGLRETQYF
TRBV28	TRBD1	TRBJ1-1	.	TGTGCCAGCACCCCAGGGGGGGACGGGAAGGCTTTCTTT	CASTPGGDGKAFF
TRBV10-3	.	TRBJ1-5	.	TGTGCTAGTCAGTCTAGCAATCAGCCCCAGCATTTT	CASQSSNQPQHF
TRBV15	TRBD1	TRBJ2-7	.	TGTGCCACCAGCCTCAACAGGGGCTACGAGCAGTACTTC	CATSLNRGYEQYF
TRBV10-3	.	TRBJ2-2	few	TGTGCCATCAGTGAGGGGGCACCGAACACCGGGGAGCTGTTTTTT	CAISEGAPNTGELFF
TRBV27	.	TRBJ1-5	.	TGTGCCAGCAGTGCCCTTGGTGAGGGGTACAATCAGCCCCAGCATTTT	CASSALGEGYNQPQHF
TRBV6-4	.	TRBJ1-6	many	TGTGCCAGCAGTGTTCAGGCCTCCTATAATTCACCCCTCCACTTT	CASSVQASYNSPLHF
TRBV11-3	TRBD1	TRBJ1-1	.	TGTGCCAGCAGCTCGACAGGGGGTGCTGAAGCTTTCTTT	CASSSTGGAEAFF
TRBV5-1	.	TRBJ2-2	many	TGCGCCAGCAGCTTGACTGGGGACACCGGGGAGCTGTTTTTT	CASSLTGDTGELFF
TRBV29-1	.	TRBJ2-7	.	TGCAGCGTTTCCCGGACACTTTACGAGCAGTACTTC	CSVSRTLYEQYF
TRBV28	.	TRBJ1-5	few	TGTGCCAGCAGTTTAGGCAGGGTTCCTCAGCCCCAGCATTTT	CASSLGRVPQPQHF
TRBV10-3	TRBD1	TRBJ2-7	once	TGTGCCAGCAGCCCTTGGGGGGCAGGGGGCCTTTCACACGAGCAGTACTTC	CASSPWGAGGLSHEQYF
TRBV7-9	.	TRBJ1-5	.	TGTGCCAGCAGCTTAAGGCGGGAGGGAGCCTACGAGCATTTT	CASSLRREGAYEHF
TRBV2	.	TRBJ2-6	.	TGTGCCAGCAGTTACCCCAGCTCTGGGGCCGACGTCCTGACTTTC	CASSYPSSGADVLTF
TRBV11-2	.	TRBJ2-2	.	TGTGCCAGCAGCGTTGAAGGGCAGGGTGGGACCGGGGAGCTGTTTTTT	CASSVEGQGGTGELFF
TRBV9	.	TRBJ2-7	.	TGTGCCAGCAGCCCAGAGTGGGACAACTCCTACGAGCAGTACTTC	CASSPEWDNSYEQYF
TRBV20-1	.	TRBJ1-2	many	TGCAGTGCTGATGACAGGCCCACTAACTATGGCTACACCTTC	CSADDRPTNYGYTF
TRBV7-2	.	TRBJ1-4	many	TGTGCCAGCAGCTTAGGGCAGGACCCGAGGGAAAAACTGTTTTTT	CASSLGQDPREKLFF
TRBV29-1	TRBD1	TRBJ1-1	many	TGCAGCGGAACAGGGGAAAGGGAAGCTTTCTTT	CSGTGEREAFF
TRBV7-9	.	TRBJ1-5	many	TGTGCCAGCAGCTTAGGGCCAGAAAATCAGCCCCAGCATTTT	CASSLGPENQPQHF
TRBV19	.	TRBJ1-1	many	TGTGCCAGTAGTATTTCAGCCAGCATGAACACTGAAGCTTTCTTT	CASSISASMNTEAFF
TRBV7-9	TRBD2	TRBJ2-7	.	TGTGCCAGCAGCCCCGACCCGGGACTAGCGGCCTACGAGCAGTACTTC	CASSPDPGLAAYEQYF
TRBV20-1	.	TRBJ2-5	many	TGCAGTGCTTCCGCGGAGACCCAGTACTTC	CSASAETQYF
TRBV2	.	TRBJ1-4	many	TGTGCCAGCAGTGGGACCACCTCTAATGAAAAACTGTTTTTT	CASSGTTSNEKLFF
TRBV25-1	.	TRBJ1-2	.	TGTGCCAGCAGTTCCAATGGGGAGGCCCTCTACTATGGCTACACCTTC	CASSSNGEALYYGYTF
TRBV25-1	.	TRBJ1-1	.	TGTGCCAGCAGTGAGAGGAGGGGCCGACCCACCGCTTTCTTT	CASSERRGRPTAFF
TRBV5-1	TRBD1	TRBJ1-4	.	TGCGCCAGCAGCGCGGACAGGGGGCGGGATGAAAAACTGTTTTTT	CASSADRGRDEKLFF
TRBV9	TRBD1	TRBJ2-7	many	TGTGCCAGCAGCCCAAGGCTACAGGGGAGCGAGCAGTACTTC	CASSPRLQGSEQYF
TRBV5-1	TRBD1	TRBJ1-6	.	TGCGCCAGCAGCTTGGGGGACAGGACAGATAATCAGCCCCTCCACTTT	CASSLGDRTDNQPLHF
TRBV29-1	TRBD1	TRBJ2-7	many	TGCAGCTCTGACCCACAGGGGTTCCCCTACGAGCAGTACTTC	CSSDPQGFPYEQYF
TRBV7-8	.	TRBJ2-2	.	TGTGCCAGCAGCGTTTGGGGGGAAGGGGAGCTGTTTTTT	CASSVWGEGELFF
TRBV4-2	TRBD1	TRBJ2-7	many	TGTGCCAGCAGCCAGAACCCGGGACAGGACTCCTACGAGCAGTACTTC	CASSQNPGQDSYEQYF
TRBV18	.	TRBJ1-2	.	TGTGCCAGCTCACCTTACGGGGGCTATGGCTACACCTTC	CASSPYGGYGYTF
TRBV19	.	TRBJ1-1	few	TGTGCCAGTAGTGGACAGACTGGAGCTTTCTTT	CASSGQTGAFF
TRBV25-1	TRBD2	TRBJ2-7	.	TGTGCCAGCAGTGAATCCCGACTAGCCCGAACCTACGAGCAGTACTTC	CASSESRLARTYEQYF
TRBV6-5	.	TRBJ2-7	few	TGTGCCAGCAGTTACGGGAACTCGTACGAGCAGTACTTC	CASSYGNSYEQYF